What follows are 7 T cell receptor beta chains derived from one specimen sequenced in a study of blood T cell repertoires in COVID-19. The data were produced by immunoSEQ multiplex PCR, yet TCRdb's version contains in-frame clones alone and is incomplete. The sample contains 200,000 to 300,000 clones, approximately 90% of which appear only once. Specimen: peripheral blood. The receptors were gathered from a man in his 60s who had recovered from COVID-19.

The chain uses TRBV4-1 and TRBJ2-2; 9 bases line up with TRBD2. This CDR3 is built from 17 residues. V shed 1 base and J 4 bases; nucleotides not matched to a gene: 7. CDR1 and CDR2 from the germline V gene are MGHRA and YSYEKL. CDR3 DNA: TGCGCCAGCAGCCAAGTGGCGGGGGGGCCGGGCACCGGGGAGCTGTTTTTT. It specifies CASSQVAGGPGTGELFF.

In DNA form, the CDR3 reads TGCAGCGCAGACACTTCCGGGAGCAACTATGGCTACACCTTC. It translates to CSADTSGSNYGYTF. The V call is TRBV29-1, the J call TRBJ1-2; D ambiguous. CDR3 size: 14 residues. Germline-derived CDR1 and CDR2 are SQVTM and ANQGSEA. V lost 7 bases and J lost 2, with 17 bases in between.

The chain has TRBV4-2 and TRBJ1-2; 9 bases fit TRBD1. This CDR3 comprises 14 residues. V gave up 3 bases and J gave up 4 bases; unmatched junction bases: 3. Germline CDR1 reads LGHNA; CDR2 reads YNFKEQ. CDR3: CASSQAGQGYGYTF. The CDR3 DNA follows: TGTGCCAGCAGCCAGGCGGGACAGGGCTATGGCTACACCTTC.

This clone occurred once. This CDR3 is also generated by other DNA sequences in the sample. The chain links TRBV2 to TRBJ1-2; 9 positions match TRBD1. Germline CDR1 and CDR2: SNHLY and FYNNEI. V shed 4 bases, J shed 5 bases, and the junction held 5 bases outside the gene matches. This CDR3 comprises 14 residues. CDR3 in DNA: TGTGCCAGCAGTGTACAGGGGGCGAATTATGGCTACACCTTC. It is translated as CASSVQGANYGYTF.

DNA of the CDR3: TGCAGTGCTAGTAGAGCGGGGGGGCCGACAGATACGCAGTATTTT. Translated: CSASRAGGPTDTQYF. The chain recombines TRBV20-1 with TRBJ2-3, with 10 bases fitting TRBD2. The germline V gene encodes CDR1 DFQATT and CDR2 SNEGSKA (reference sequence). V shed 3 bases, J shed 3 bases, and the junction held 6 bases outside the gene matches. The CDR3 is 15 residues long.

The rearrangement links TRBV27 to TRBJ2-7; D is possibly TRBD2 (6 bases). From germline, CDR1 is MNHEY and CDR2 SMNVEV (reference sequence). The CDR3 loop spans 15 amino acids. The germline V and J ends were trimmed by 3 bases and 0 bases, with 12 bases remaining between them. CDR3 in amino acids: CASSFLGTSSYEQYF. CDR3 nucleotide sequence: TGTGCCAGCAGTTTCCTTGGGACTTCCTCCTACGAGCAGTACTTC.

The rearrangement uses TRBV12-1 and TRBJ1-2; TRBD1, the table's D call, lacks a check against the DNA. TRBV12-1 is tagged as a pseudogene. CDR3 length: 14 amino acids. The CDR3 protein is CASSTGTANYGYTF. The CDR3 nucleotides read TGTGCCAGCAGCACCGGGACAGCAAACTATGGCTACACCTTC.